This T cell receptor beta chain was captured in a study of T cells in Graves' hyperthyroidism and ophthalmopathy (dated by TCRdb to about 2019). At the level of the whole study: Peripheral blood samples were taken at initial diagnosis, before any treatment was given. To identify TCR V-J signatures that set the groups apart, the researchers used a discovery cohort of 100 patients, made up of approximately 43 with Graves' ophthalmopathy and about 60 with stable Graves' hyperthyroidism. Whether ophthalmopathy could be predicted prospectively was tested in an independent validation cohort made up of 18 to 20 hyperthyroidism patients plus 17 patients who later progressed to ophthalmopathy. The approximately 98 discovery patients were randomly divided into training and test sets at a 7:3 ratio. Thyroid tissue and blood T-cell repertoires from about 6 Graves' hyperthyroidism patients were also compared in the study. Following sampling, methimazole starting at 30 mg daily was given to hyperthyroidism patients, and high-dose intravenous methylprednisolone was given to ophthalmopathy patients. The paper reports TCR Vbeta CDR3 sequencing of roughly 140 peripheral blood samples: under 45 ophthalmopathy, 75 to 80 hyperthyroidism and around 17 progressor patients. The full study reports these points: In cross-validation, a model built on a 13 V-J signature told ophthalmopathy apart from stable hyperthyroidism with 85% to 90% sensitivity and roughly 82% specificity, and in testing the same model reached 80%/75%. In validation, the model predicted progression to ophthalmopathy a median of approximately 6.6 months before onset, with about 67% sensitivity and roughly 73% specificity. No statistical method was used to set the sample size in advance, and investigators knew the group allocation. Most expanded thyroid clonotypes (frequency above 0.001) were also detected in blood, suggesting blood repertoires may reflect thyroid immune responses.

This clonotype was seen at least ten times. Its cognate antigen has yet to be identified. Base qualities are not provided; no much larger clone lies one nucleotide away. The TCR beta CDR3 regions were amplified from the RNA transcripts. For the first round of RT-PCR on the TCR CDR3, the HTBI primer set was used together with the Qiagen OneStep RT-PCR kit. Libraries were constructed in a second round of multiplex PCR, after which size selection and purification were carried out. Sequencing of the libraries was done on an Illumina HiSeq2000 using paired-end 100 bp reads. From the authors' description of their analysis: SOAPnuke was used to process the raw data, throwing out any read that contained adapters or uncalled bases, had a mean Phred below 15, or lacked an exact constant-primer or identifier match. High-quality paired reads were merged using COPE v1.2.5, and each unique nucleotide sequence was defined as a clonotype. Clonotypes were aligned to IMGT TRBV, TRBD and TRBJ reference segments using MiTCR v1.1. Only V-J combinations with frequency above 0.0001, covering 99% to 99.2% of repertoires, were analysed. The TCS score was defined as the ratio of F50 (clonal expansion) to E x V (chaos), calculated using BLOSUM62-based TCRdist between CDR3 peptides within each V-J. Welch's t-statistics and random forest reduced roughly 540 V-J features to about 13, which were used in a naive Bayes classifier (R e1071). Through fastp at Q25 and MiXCR, TCRdb rebuilt clones from the public reads, retaining in-frame beta chains. Here each entry gathers all rows of one CDR3 protein and keeps the most common genes and DNA. The V and J calls follow TCRdb's processing rather than the paper's. This sample comprises about 210,000 distinct CDR3 sequences, more than 15% of them detected only once. The ten top clones hold around 50% of the sample.

Stable Graves' hyperthyroidism was defined as no progression to ophthalmopathy during 18 months of follow-up. Hyperthyroidism patients were aged 18 to 65 years and newly diagnosed, with disease duration of less than 2 months. Any patient with an uncontrolled infection, another autoimmune disease, pregnancy or lactation was excluded. Clinical symptoms, serum thyroxine and TRAb, thyroid ultrasound, and orbital computed tomography formed the basis for the diagnoses. PBMCs were separated from 7.5 to 10 ml of fresh peripheral blood using Ficoll-Paque density gradient centrifugation. Total RNA was extracted with Trizol reagent, and quality was checked on an Agilent 2100 Bioanalyzer. From the cysteine through the phenylalanine, the CDR3 covers 15 amino acids. The entry retains the CDR3 DNA only, 45 bases that are in frame from base 1. V is pared back by 3 bases and J by 0 bases, with 10 bases lying between the germline termini. The germline V gene encodes CDR1 MNHNS and CDR2 SASEGT.

This sequence originates from a man aged 45-60 years with Graves' hyperthyroidism. Sequenced: blood. Recombination connected TRBV6-1 to TRBJ2-3, and TRBD2 may be the D gene, going by 5 matching bases. The sequenced DNA is TGTGCCAGCAGTGATCCTAGCAGAAGCACAGATACGCAGTATTTT. It specifies CASSDPSRSTDTQYF.